The next 20 T cell receptor beta chains were all read from a single sample in a study of response to subunit inactivated influenza vaccine. TCRdb re-derived calls from the RT-PCR reads in MiXCR, one entry per CDR3 protein. The sample carries hundreds of thousands of distinct CDR3 sequences, about 7.6% recorded once. This material consisted of PBMCs from blood, taken around 25 months after vaccination. The receptors come from a man in his fifties or sixties who received an inactivated influenza vaccine.

This clonotype has a handful of counts. CDR3 in amino acids: CSVRQSSGANVLTF. The CDR3 DNA is TGCAGCGTCAGACAGTCCTCTGGGGCCAACGTCCTGACTTTC. The genes are TRBV29-1 and TRBJ2-6, with D maybe TRBD1 (5 bases). The length of the CDR3 is 14 residues. Per germline, CDR1 SQVTM and CDR2 ANQGSEA. Trimming took 6 bases from V and 0 from J, leaving 9 bases between them.

V gene TRBV6-4 combines with J gene TRBJ1-5, with no clear D. The CDR3 extends over 13 amino acids. CDR1 MRHNA and CDR2 SNTAGT come from the germline V gene. The CDR3 region is CAKIRESNQPQHF. The CDR3 DNA is TGTGCAAAGATCCGGGAAAGCAATCAGCCCCAGCATTTT.

This clonotype was seen at least ten times. The chain combines TRBV20-1 with TRBJ2-7; 8 nucleotides match TRBD1. This CDR3 is built from 13 residues. Germline V gives CDR1 DFQATT, CDR2 SNEGSKA (reference sequence). V lost 5 bases to trimming and J lost 3 bases; unmatched junction nucleotides: 6. The CDR3 sequence: CSAEPRGLYEQYF. In nucleotides, the CDR3 is TGCAGTGCTGAACCCAGGGGGCTCTACGAGCAGTACTTC.

This clonotype was seen more than once but under ten times. The V gene is TRBV20-1, the J gene TRBJ2-2; no firm D call. Between the trimmed V and J ends, which lost 0 bases and 1 base, there was a span of 6 bases. CDR1 and CDR2 (germline): DFQATT, SNEGSKA (reference sequence). The CDR3 consists of 14 residues. The CDR3 DNA reads as TGCAGTGCTAGAGACCCAATGAACACCGGGGAGCTGTTTTTT. Residues: CSARDPMNTGELFF.

This clonotype turned up a few times. The chain combines TRBV29-1 with TRBJ1-1; no reliable D call. This CDR3 contains 11 residues. Germline CDR1 and CDR2: SQVTM and ANQGSEA. Trimming took off 5 bases at V and 10 bases at J, with 14 bases between the two ends. The CDR3 here is CSVREAPGAFF. CDR3 in DNA: TGCAGCGTTCGGGAGGCCCCCGGAGCTTTCTTT.

This clonotype was detected only a few times. The chain carries TRBV10-3 and TRBJ2-2; D unresolved. Trimming left V 1 base short and J 7 bases short, with 7 bases between. From germline, CDR1 is ENHRY and CDR2 SYGVKD. This CDR3 region has 13 residues. CDR3 nucleotides: TGTGCCATCAGTGAGTTCCAGGACGGGGAGCTGTTTTTT. It is translated as CAISEFQDGELFF.

The chain is built from TRBV30 and TRBJ2-6; no clear D. The CDR3 has 14 amino acids. V was pared by 0 bases and J by 0 bases, with 3 bases between. Germline CDR1 reads GTSNPN; CDR2 reads SVGIG (reference sequence). DNA of the CDR3: TGTGCCTGGAGTGTGGACTCTGGGGCCAACGTCCTGACTTTC. Protein product: CAWSVDSGANVLTF.

This clonotype appeared a few times. This rearrangement joins TRBV10-3 to TRBJ2-6; 10 bases are shared with TRBD1. The CDR3 is made up of 16 amino acids. Germline values: CDR1 ENHRY, CDR2 SYGVKD. V trimming: 6 bases; J trimming: 4 bases; junction bases outside the gene matches: 6. The CDR3 bases are TGTGCCATCAGGGCCGGGACAGGGGCCGGGGCCAACGTCCTGACTTTC. As protein: CAIRAGTGAGANVLTF.

This clonotype was found a few times. This chain joins TRBV7-2 and TRBJ1-1, with D uncertain. The V end was cut by 1 base, the J end by 0 bases, with 6 bases between. Germline CDR1 SGHTA, CDR2 FQGNSA. The CDR3 is 14 residues long. The CDR3 DNA is TGTGCCAGCAGCTTAGGCAACTTGAACACTGAAGCTTTCTTT. It specifies CASSLGNLNTEAFF.

In this sample, this clonotype turned up a few times. The CDR3 is CASSPVSGGQGEQFF. The DNA of the CDR3 is TGTGCCAGCTCACCCGTCAGCGGGGGGCAGGGTGAGCAGTTCTTC. V and J are TRBV18 and TRBJ2-1, with TRBD2 identical over 9 bases. V dropped 3 bases and J dropped 9; count of bases not matched to a gene: 9. The CDR3 is made up of 15 amino acids. Germline assignment: CDR1 KGHSH and CDR2 LQKENI.

The genes are TRBV20-1 and TRBJ2-2; either TRBD1 or TRBD2 may fit D (6 bases each). V lost 2 bases to trimming and J lost 4 bases, with 11 bases between them. The CDR3 contains 14 residues. Germline lookup yields CDR1 DFQATT and CDR2 SNEGSKA (reference sequence). CDR3 DNA sequence: TGCAGTGCTAGATTGGGGGGCAGCACCGGGGAGCTGTTTTTT. It yields the protein CSARLGGSTGELFF.

This clonotype has more than one count but fewer than ten. The chain combines TRBV4-3 with TRBJ2-7; TRBD1 is a possible D gene (5 bases). CDR1 and CDR2 from the germline V gene are LGHNA and YSLEER. The ends were cut back, 0 bases at V and 0 bases at J, with 18 bases in the middle. CDR3 length: 18 residues. CDR3 amino acids: CASSQDSIPGISSYEQYF. The DNA for the CDR3 is TGCGCCAGCAGCCAAGATAGTATCCCAGGGATCAGCTCCTACGAGCAGTACTTC.

The CDR3 here is CASSSWTGGYGYTF. CDR3 DNA: TGTGCCAGCAGCTCATGGACAGGGGGTTATGGCTACACCTTC. The rearrangement uses TRBV5-6 and TRBJ1-2; 10 bases match TRBD1. The junction had 4 bases not matched to a gene; V was cut back by 3 bases and J by 5 bases. Germline V gives CDR1 SGHDT, CDR2 YYEEEE. This CDR3 region has 14 residues.

This clonotype was recorded at least ten times. Germline is not matched at one junction end, which may reflect a read error. The rearrangement links TRBV5-1 to TRBJ2-5, with D uncertain. Looked up from germline, CDR1 is SGHRS and CDR2 is YFSETQ. The CDR3 runs 12 residues. The CDR3 coding sequence is TGTGCCAGCAGCGCCGACCAAGAGACCCAGTACTTC. Translating gives CASSADQETQYF.

This chain connects TRBV4-1 to TRBJ1-5; weak D call: TRBD1 (5 bases). Per germline, CDR1 MGHRA and CDR2 YSYEKL. The CDR3 is 15 amino acids. The germline V and J ends were trimmed by 1 base and 0 bases, with 7 bases remaining between them. CDR3 nucleotides: TGCGCCAGCAGCCAAGCCGGGACTAGCAATCAGCCCCAGCATTTT. Translation: CASSQAGTSNQPQHF.

The V and J genes are TRBV15 and TRBJ2-3; D is unclear. Trimming cost V 0 bases and J 3 bases, with 13 bases left between them. Looked up from germline, CDR1 is LNHNV and CDR2 is YYDKDF (reference sequence). This CDR3 contains 16 residues. The CDR3 here is CATSREGGFPTDTQYF. CDR3 sequence (DNA): TGTGCCACCAGCAGAGAGGGTGGGTTCCCGACAGATACGCAGTATTTT.

CDR3 loop: CSARKLKGAPGYTF. In DNA, the CDR3 is TGCAGTGCTAGGAAGTTGAAAGGGGCGCCCGGCTACACCTTC. This sequence joins TRBV20-1 and TRBJ1-2; a weak D match, TRBD1 (5 bases). The CDR3 loop spans 14 amino acids. V lost 3 bases and J lost 8, with 19 bases in between. CDR1 and CDR2 (germline): DFQATT, SNEGSKA (reference sequence).

This clonotype occurred many times. The chain recombines TRBV4-3 with TRBJ1-1, with D unresolved. Germline loops: CDR1 LGHNA, CDR2 YSLEER. V was trimmed by 0 bases and J by 0 bases, leaving 8 bases between them. The CDR3 consists of 15 residues. CDR3 coding DNA: TGCGCCAGCAGCCAAGACAGGTCCATGAACACTGAAGCTTTCTTT. Protein sequence: CASSQDRSMNTEAFF.

Ten or more counts support this clonotype. The chain recombines TRBV25-1 with TRBJ1-1; D is uncertain. CDR1 is MGHDK and CDR2 is SYGVNS in the germline V gene. V was trimmed by 6 bases and J by 3 bases, leaving 14 bases between them. This CDR3 region has 14 residues. The CDR3 DNA sequence: TGTGCCAGCAGCCCTTACCGGGGAGACACTGAAGCTTTCTTT. Its translation: CASSPYRGDTEAFF.

This clonotype has just a few counts. J is TRBJ1-5 and V is TRBV20-1; D may be TRBD1 (5 bases). Germline V CDR1 and CDR2: DFQATT, SNEGSKA (reference sequence). The V and J ends lost 0 bases and 6 bases respectively, with 9 bases between them. The CDR3 runs to 13 residues. CDR3 sequence reads: CSAREGGSQPQHF. CDR3 nucleotide sequence: TGCAGTGCTAGAGAGGGGGGGTCTCAGCCCCAGCATTTT.